The 7 T cell receptor beta chains reported below all come from one sample, sequenced in a study of cytomegalovirus exposure and HLA in healthy donors. PCR involved 60 Vbeta and 13 Jbeta primers. The table came from immunoSEQ multiplex PCR; TCRdb's copy has only in-frame clones and leaves some out. The sample has 150,000 to 200,000 clones, about 59% seen once. Source material: PBMCs. The receptors were sampled from a man aged 35-49 years in good health and CMV-seronegative.

The J gene is TRBJ1-5, the V gene TRBV30; 7 nucleotides align to TRBD1. Trimming took 3 bases from V and 1 from J; bases not matched to a gene: 0. This CDR3 contains 13 residues. Germline loops: CDR1 GTSNPN, CDR2 SVGIG (reference sequence). CDR3 sequence (DNA): TGTGCCTGGAGGGGACAGAGCAATCAGCCCCAGCATTTT. Translating it yields CAWRGQSNQPQHF.

This chain uses TRBV29-1 with TRBJ2-7, with a possible D match to TRBD2 (7 bases). V lost 3 bases, J lost 1 base, and 10 bases lay in between. The germline gives CDR1 SQVTM, CDR2 ANQGSEA. CDR3 length: 13 residues. CDR3 amino acids: CSVDGGASYEQYF. The CDR3 nucleotides read TGCAGCGTTGATGGGGGGGCATCCTACGAGCAGTACTTC.

The V gene is TRBV30, the J gene TRBJ1-2; D is ambiguous. The CDR3 has 15 amino acids. With 0 bases removed from V and 5 bases from J, the gap between germline ends came to 16 bases. Germline CDR1 GTSNPN, CDR2 SVGIG (reference sequence). For the CDR3, the DNA is TGTGCCTGGAGTGTTCCCGGGTTGGAGTTATATGGCTACACCTTC. Translated: CAWSVPGLELYGYTF.

The chain has TRBV19 and TRBJ1-5; D not resolved. The CDR3 extends over 12 amino acids. From germline, CDR1 is LNHDA and CDR2 SQIVND (reference sequence). With 0 bases removed from V and 7 bases from J, the gap between germline ends came to 4 bases. The CDR3 region has the DNA TGTGCCAGTAGTATAGACTTGCAGCCCCAGCATTTT. This translates into CASSIDLQPQHF.

This rearrangement joins TRBV30 to TRBJ1-5; perhaps TRBD1 as D (6 bases). The CDR3 has 15 residues. Germline V gene lookup returns CDR1 GTSNPN and CDR2 SVGIG (reference sequence). V was pared by 0 bases and J by 2 bases, with 11 bases between. The CDR3 nucleotides are TGTGCCTGGAGTGTACCACAGGGACGCAATCAGCCCCAGCATTTT. Residues: CAWSVPQGRNQPQHF.

Only a few counts were recorded for this clone. The rearrangement joins TRBV10-3 to TRBJ2-7, with D possibly TRBD1 on 5 matching bases. V dropped 2 bases and J dropped 2 bases, with 10 bases sitting between them. Germline V lookup: CDR1 ENHRY, CDR2 SYGVKD. CDR3 length equals 14 residues. CDR3 sequence: CAISEGAATYEQYF. The CDR3 DNA reads TGTGCCATCAGTGAGGGGGCAGCCACCTACGAGCAGTACTTC.

The genes are TRBV5-1 and TRBJ2-1; D is possibly TRBD1 (5 bases). The germline V and J ends were trimmed by 0 bases and 9 bases, with 19 bases remaining between them. The CDR3 covers 16 residues. CDR1 is SGHRS, CDR2 YFSETQ, per germline. CDR3 sequence reads: CASSLEAGLRYSEQFF. For the CDR3, the DNA is TGCGCCAGCAGCTTGGAGGCAGGGTTGAGATATAGTGAGCAGTTCTTC.